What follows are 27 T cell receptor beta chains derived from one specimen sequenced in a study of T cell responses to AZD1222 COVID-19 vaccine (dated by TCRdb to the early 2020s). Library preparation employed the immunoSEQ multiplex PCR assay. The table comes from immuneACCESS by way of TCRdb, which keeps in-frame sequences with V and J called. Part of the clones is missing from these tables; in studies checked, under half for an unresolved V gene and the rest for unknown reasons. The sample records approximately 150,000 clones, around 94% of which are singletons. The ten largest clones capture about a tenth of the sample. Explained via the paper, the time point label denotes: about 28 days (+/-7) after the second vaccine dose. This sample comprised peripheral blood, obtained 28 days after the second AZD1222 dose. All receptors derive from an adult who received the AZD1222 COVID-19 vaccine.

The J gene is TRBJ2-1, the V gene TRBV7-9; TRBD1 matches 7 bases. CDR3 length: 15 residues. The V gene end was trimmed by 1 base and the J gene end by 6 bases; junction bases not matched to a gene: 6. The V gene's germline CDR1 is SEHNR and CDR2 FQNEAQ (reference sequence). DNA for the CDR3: TGTGCCAGCAGCTTAGAGGGGGCCGGGGCCAATGAGCAGTTCTTC. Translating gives CASSLEGAGANEQFF.

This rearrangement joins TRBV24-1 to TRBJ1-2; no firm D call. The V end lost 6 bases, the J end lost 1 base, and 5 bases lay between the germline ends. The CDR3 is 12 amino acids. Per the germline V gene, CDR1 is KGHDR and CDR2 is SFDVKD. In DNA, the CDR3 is TGTGCCACCAGTTTCAGTAACTATGGCTACACCTTC. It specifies CATSFSNYGYTF.

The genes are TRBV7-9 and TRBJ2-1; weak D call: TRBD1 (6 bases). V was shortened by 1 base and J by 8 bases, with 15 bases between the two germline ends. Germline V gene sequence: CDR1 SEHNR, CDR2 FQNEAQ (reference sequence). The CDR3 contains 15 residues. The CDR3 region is CASSLGGLARHEQFF. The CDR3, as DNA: TGTGCCAGCAGCTTAGGGGGGCTAGCACGGCATGAGCAGTTCTTC.

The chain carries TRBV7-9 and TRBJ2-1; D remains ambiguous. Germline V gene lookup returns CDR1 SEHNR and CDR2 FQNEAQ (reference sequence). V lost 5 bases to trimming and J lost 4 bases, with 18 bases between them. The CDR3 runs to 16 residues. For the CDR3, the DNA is TGTGCCAGCAGCCCCCCCGGGTTAGGGCATTACAATGAGCAGTTCTTC. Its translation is CASSPPGLGHYNEQFF.

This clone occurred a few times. DNA for the CDR3: TGTGCCAGCAGCCCACAAACGAGGGGTAGCAATCAGCCCCAGCATTTT. It codes for CASSPQTRGSNQPQHF. The rearrangement links TRBV7-8 to TRBJ1-5; TRBD1 might be the D (5 bases). The CDR3 is made up of 16 amino acids. CDR1 is SGHVS, CDR2 FQNEAQ, per germline. V was cut by 5 bases and J by 0 bases, with 14 bases left in between.

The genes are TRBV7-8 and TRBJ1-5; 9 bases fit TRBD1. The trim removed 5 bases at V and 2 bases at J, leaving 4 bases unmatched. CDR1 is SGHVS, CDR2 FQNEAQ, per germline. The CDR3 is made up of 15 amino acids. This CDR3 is CASSPRTGGNQPQHF. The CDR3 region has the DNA TGTGCCAGCAGCCCAAGGACAGGGGGCAATCAGCCCCAGCATTTT.

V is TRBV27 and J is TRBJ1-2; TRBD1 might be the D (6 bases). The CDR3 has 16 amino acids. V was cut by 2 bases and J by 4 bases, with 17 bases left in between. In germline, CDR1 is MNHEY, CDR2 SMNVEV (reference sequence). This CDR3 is CASSLTGTQPGYGYTF. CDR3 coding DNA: TGTGCCAGCAGTTTAACCGGGACACAGCCTGGCTATGGCTACACCTTC.

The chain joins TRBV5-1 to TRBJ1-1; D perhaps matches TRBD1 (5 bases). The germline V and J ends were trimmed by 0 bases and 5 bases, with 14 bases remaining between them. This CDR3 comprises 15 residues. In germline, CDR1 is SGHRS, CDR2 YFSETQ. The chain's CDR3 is CASSLGGQGGTEAFF. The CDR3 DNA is TGCGCCAGCAGCTTGGGGGGTCAGGGAGGGACTGAAGCTTTCTTT.

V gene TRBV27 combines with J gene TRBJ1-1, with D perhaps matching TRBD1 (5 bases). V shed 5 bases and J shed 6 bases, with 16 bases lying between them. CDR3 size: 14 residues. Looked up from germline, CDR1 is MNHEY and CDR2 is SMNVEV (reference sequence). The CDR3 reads CASSRQISSAEAFF. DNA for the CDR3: TGTGCCAGCAGTAGACAGATCTCGTCTGCTGAAGCTTTCTTT.

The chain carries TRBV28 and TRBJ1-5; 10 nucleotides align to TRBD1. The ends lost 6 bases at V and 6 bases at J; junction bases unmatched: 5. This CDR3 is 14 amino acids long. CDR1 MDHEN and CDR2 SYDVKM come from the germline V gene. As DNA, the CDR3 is TGTGCCAGCAGACTGACAGGGGGCGGTCAGCCCCAGCATTTT. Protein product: CASRLTGGGQPQHF.

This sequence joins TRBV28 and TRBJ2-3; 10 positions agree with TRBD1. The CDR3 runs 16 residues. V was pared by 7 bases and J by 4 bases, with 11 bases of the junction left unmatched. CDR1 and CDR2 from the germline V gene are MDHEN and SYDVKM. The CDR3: CASTFPPGQGSDTQYF. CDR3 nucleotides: TGTGCCAGCACCTTCCCCCCGGGACAGGGGTCAGATACGCAGTATTTT.

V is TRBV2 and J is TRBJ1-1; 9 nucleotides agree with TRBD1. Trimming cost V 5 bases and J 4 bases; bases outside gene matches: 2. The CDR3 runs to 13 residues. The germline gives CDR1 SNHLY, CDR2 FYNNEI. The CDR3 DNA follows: TGTGCCAGCAGTCGACAGGGGGGCACTGAAGCTTTCTTT. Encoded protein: CASSRQGGTEAFF. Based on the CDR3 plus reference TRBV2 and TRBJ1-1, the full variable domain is EPEVTQTPSHQVTQMGQEVILRCVPISNHLYFYWYRQILGQKVEFLVSFYNNEISEKSEIFDDQFSVERPDGSNFTLKIRSTKLEDSAMYFCASSRQGGTEAFFGQGTRLTVV.

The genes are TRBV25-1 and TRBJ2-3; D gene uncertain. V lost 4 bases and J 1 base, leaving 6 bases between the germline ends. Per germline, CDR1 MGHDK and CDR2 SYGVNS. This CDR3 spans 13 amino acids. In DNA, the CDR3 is TGTGCCAGCAGTGGATGGGGCACAGATACGCAGTATTTT. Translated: CASSGWGTDTQYF.

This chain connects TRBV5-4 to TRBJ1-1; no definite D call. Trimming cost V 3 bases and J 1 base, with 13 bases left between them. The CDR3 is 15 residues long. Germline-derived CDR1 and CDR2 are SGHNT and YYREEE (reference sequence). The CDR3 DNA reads TGTGCCAGCAGCTGGGCACGGACTGCGAACACTGAAGCTTTCTTT. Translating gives CASSWARTANTEAFF.

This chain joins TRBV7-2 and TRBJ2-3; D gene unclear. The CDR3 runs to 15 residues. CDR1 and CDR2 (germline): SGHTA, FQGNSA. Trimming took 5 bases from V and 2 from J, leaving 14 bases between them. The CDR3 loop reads CASSDDWRNTDTQYF. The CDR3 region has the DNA TGTGCCAGCAGCGACGATTGGCGGAACACAGATACGCAGTATTTT.

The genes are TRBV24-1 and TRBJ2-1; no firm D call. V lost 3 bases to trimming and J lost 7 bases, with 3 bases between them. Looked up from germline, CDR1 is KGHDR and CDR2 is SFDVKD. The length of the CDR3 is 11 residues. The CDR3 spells CATSDQNEQFF. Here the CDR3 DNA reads TGTGCCACCAGTGATCAGAATGAGCAGTTCTTC.

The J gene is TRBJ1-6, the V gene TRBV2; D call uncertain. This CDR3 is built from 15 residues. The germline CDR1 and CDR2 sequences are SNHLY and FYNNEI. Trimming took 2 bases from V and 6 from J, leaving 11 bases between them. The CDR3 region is CASSELLLGNSPLHF. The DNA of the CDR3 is TGTGCCAGCAGTGAATTGCTCTTGGGTAATTCACCCCTCCACTTT. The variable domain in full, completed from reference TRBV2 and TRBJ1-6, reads EPEVTQTPSHQVTQMGQEVILRCVPISNHLYFYWYRQILGQKVEFLVSFYNNEISEKSEIFDDQFSVERPDGSNFTLKIRSTKLEDSAMYFCASSELLLGNSPLHFGNGTRLTVT.

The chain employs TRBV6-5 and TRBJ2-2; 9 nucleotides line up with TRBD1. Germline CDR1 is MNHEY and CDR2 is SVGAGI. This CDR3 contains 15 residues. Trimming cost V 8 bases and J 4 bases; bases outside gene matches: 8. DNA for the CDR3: TGTGCCAGCGGGGGGGACAGGGCACCCACCGGGGAGCTGTTTTTT. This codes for CASGGDRAPTGELFF.

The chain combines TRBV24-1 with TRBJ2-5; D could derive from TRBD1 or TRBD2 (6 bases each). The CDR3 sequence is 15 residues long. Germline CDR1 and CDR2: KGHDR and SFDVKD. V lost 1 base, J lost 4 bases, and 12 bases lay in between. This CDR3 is CATSDFGGRGETQYF. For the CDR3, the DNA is TGTGCCACCAGTGATTTTGGGGGGCGCGGAGAGACCCAGTACTTC.

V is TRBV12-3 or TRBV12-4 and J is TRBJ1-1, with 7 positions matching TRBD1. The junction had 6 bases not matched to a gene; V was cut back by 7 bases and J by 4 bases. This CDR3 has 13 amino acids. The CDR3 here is CASTLTGSTEAFF. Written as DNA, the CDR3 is TGTGCCAGCACCCTGACAGGGTCCACTGAAGCTTTCTTT.

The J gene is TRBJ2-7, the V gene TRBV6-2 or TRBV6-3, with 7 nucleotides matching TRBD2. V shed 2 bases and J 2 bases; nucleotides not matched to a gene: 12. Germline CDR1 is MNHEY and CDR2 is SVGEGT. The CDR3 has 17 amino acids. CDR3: CASSYLPGGSQPYEQYF. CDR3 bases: TGTGCCAGCAGTTACCTCCCCGGGGGGAGCCAACCCTACGAGCAGTACTTC.

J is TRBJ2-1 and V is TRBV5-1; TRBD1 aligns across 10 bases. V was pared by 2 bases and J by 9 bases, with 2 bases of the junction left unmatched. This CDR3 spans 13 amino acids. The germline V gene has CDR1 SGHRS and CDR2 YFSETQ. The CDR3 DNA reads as TGCGCCAGCAGCTTAGGACAGGGGGGTGAGCAGTTCTTC. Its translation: CASSLGQGGEQFF. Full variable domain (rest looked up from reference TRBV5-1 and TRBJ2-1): KAGVTQTPRYLIKTRGQQVTLSCSPISGHRSVSWYQQTPGQGLQFLFEYFSETQRNKGNFPGRFSGRQFSNSRSEMNVSTLELGDSALYLCASSLGQGGEQFFGPGTRLTVL.

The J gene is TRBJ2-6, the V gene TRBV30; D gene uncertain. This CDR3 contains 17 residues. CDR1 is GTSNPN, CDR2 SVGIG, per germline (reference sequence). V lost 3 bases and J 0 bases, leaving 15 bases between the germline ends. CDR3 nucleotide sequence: TGTGCCTGGAGCTATAGGGCCTTGTACTCTGGGGCCAACGTCCTGACTTTC. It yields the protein CAWSYRALYSGANVLTF.

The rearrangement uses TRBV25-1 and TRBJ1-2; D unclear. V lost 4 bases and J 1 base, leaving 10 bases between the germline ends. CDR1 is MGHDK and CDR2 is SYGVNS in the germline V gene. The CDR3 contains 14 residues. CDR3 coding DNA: TGTGCCAGCAGTGGTGCAGGAAATAACTATGGCTACACCTTC. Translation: CASSGAGNNYGYTF.

This CDR3 reads CASSEGGRGRGIYGYTF. CDR3 DNA: TGCGCCAGCAGTGAGGGGGGGCGGGGGCGCGGTATCTATGGCTACACCTTC. This chain uses TRBV10-2 with TRBJ1-2; possible D gene TRBD1, 6 bases. The V end lost 2 bases, the J end lost 4 bases, and 20 bases lay between the germline ends. From germline, CDR1 is WSHSY and CDR2 SAAADI. The CDR3 contains 17 residues.

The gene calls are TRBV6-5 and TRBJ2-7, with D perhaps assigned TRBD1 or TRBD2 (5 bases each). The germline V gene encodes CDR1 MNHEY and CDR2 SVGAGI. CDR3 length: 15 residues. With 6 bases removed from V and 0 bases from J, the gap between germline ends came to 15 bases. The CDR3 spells CASSRGLPASYEQYF. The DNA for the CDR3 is TGTGCCAGCAGCCGGGGCCTCCCGGCCTCCTACGAGCAGTACTTC.

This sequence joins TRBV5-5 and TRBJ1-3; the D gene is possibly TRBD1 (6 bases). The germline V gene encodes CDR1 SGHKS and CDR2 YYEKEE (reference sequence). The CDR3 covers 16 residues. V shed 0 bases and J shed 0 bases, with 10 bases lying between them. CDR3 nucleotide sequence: TGTGCCAGCAGCTTGGGAGGACAGTTCTCTGGAAACACCATATATTTT. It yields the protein CASSLGGQFSGNTIYF.